This T cell receptor beta chain was recovered during a study of cytomegalovirus exposure and HLA in healthy donors. The CDR3 runs to 15 residues. Germline lookup yields CDR1 MDHEN and CDR2 SYDVKM. V was clipped by 6 bases and J by 4 bases; unmatched bases: 10. Study-wide points: Cytomegalovirus-associated status was assigned to approximately 160 TCR beta chains. The productive fraction for most TCR beta V segments was about 87% or about 30% in an earlier analysis. In a later analysis, fewer than 20,000 TCR beta sequences were associated with HLA alleles at 0.05 false discovery rate.

It was with 60 Vbeta and 13 Jbeta primers that the PCR ran. Method: immunoSEQ multiplex PCR; TCRdb's copy keeps in-frame clones and lacks some. Of more than 150,000 clones detected, approximately 84% appear once; the ten largest clones hold over 2.5%. This clone was seen a few times. Its cognate antigen is unknown. V gene TRBV28 combines with J gene TRBJ1-2; 8 positions match TRBD1. This receptor was taken from a woman aged 50 to 60 in good health and CMV-seropositive. The source material was PBMCs. This CDR3 reads CASRLDRGTGYGYTF. The CDR3 DNA follows: TGTGCCAGCAGGTTAGATCGAGGGACAGGCTATGGCTACACCTTC.